The clone carrying this T cell receptor beta chain was seen ten or more times. The target antigen is unknown. These data belong to a study of T cells in Graves' hyperthyroidism and ophthalmopathy. Points from the study as a whole: Ophthalmopathy got predicted by the model a median 6.5 months before its onset. Most thyroid clonotypes expanded above 0.001 were also detected in blood.

TCR beta CDR3 regions were amplified from RNA. The primer set for the first-round RT-PCR of the TCR CDR3 was HTBI. TCRdb itself ran the multiplex PCR reads through MiXCR, one entry per CDR3 protein. This table holds fewer than 600,000 distinct CDR3 sequences, roughly an eighth found once. V was clipped by 3 bases and J by 5 bases; unmatched bases: 4. There are 15 residues in the CDR3. Germline values: CDR1 LNHDA, CDR2 SQIVND (reference sequence). Investigators excluded patients with uncontrolled infection, other autoimmune disease, pregnancy or lactation. The clonotype comes from a woman aged 18 to 35 with Graves' hyperthyroidism. The genes are TRBV19 and TRBJ1-4, with TRBD1 identical over 9 bases. Sequencing was carried out using blood. CDR3 in DNA: TGTGCCAGTAGTATCTCCGGGACAGGGAATGAAAAACTGTTTTTT. Amino acid sequence: CASSISGTGNEKLFF.